The present TCR beta chain was sequenced within a study of blood T cell repertoires in COVID-19. Study-level background: Spain, Italy and the United States supplied samples that represented acute and convalescent COVID-19. T cells, B-cell-depleted T cells, or PBMCs supplied cDNA or gDNA.

In the authors' methods: Amplification of reference gene primers provided the estimated nucleated cell counts. Repertoires were generated with immunoSEQ multiplex PCR, while TCRdb's copy carries only in-frame clones and drops some. For V, J and clone size, that table is used; D and trimming come from the DNA. The repertoire consists of about 150,000 clones, with 75% to 95% occurring once and the leading ten covering about 0.57%. The V gene's germline CDR1 is SGHRS and CDR2 YFSETQ. Unmatched junction bases numbered 8, after V lost 5 bases and J lost 0 bases. The CDR3 length is 16 residues. The rearrangement links TRBV5-1 to TRBJ2-1; 7 positions match TRBD2. The sequence came from a man aged 45 to 65 with acute or convalescent COVID-19. Sequenced sample: peripheral blood. Here the CDR3 DNA reads TGCGCCAGCAGACATTTGGGGGAGGGCTCCTACAATGAGCAGTTCTTC. Its translation: CASRHLGEGSYNEQFF.